The subject of this entry is one T cell receptor beta chain. In the study's own analysis: Nucleated cell number was recorded as an estimate derived from reference gene primer amplification. TCRdb keeps only in-frame clones here, not all; method: immunoSEQ multiplex PCR. V and J calls and clone size follow that table, whereas D and trimming were derived from the DNA. The sample carries 210,000 or so clones, approximately 90% recorded once. The sample originates from a study of blood T cell repertoires in COVID-19. Study background: The United States, Italy and Spain supplied acute and convalescent COVID-19 samples. In each case, the material was cDNA or gDNA derived from T cells, B-cell-depleted T cells, or PBMCs.

The TCR sequence derives from a man aged 25 to 45 with COVID-19, enrolled during active disease. The sequencing input was peripheral blood.

In DNA, the CDR3 is TGCGCCAGCAGCTTGCCCGGGACAGGGGGTTTCAATGAGCAGTTCTTC. Translation: CASSLPGTGGFNEQFF. The chain has TRBV5-1 and TRBJ2-1, with 11 bases that match TRBD1. The J segment lost 6 bases and the V segment lost 1 base, leaving 6 bases of the junction unmatched. The germline V gene encodes CDR1 SGHRS and CDR2 YFSETQ. The CDR3 totals 16 residues.